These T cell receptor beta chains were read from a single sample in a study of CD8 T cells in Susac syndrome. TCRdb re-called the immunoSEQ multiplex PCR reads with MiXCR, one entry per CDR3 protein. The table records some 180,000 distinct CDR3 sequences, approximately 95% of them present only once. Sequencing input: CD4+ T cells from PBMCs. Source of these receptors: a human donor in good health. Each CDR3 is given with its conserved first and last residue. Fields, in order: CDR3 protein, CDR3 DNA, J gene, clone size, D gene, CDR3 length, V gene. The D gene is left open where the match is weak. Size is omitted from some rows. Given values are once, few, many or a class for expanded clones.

CASSYGHTNEKLFF,TGTGCCAGCAGTTATGGGCACACTAATGAAAAACTGTTTTTT,TRBJ1-4,.,.,14,TRBV6-5
CASRWDTEAFF,TGTGCCAGTAGGTGGGACACTGAAGCTTTCTTT,TRBJ1-1,.,.,11,TRBV19
CASSQDGARGVEQFF,TGTGCCAGCAGCCAAGATGGGGCACGGGGAGTTGAGCAGTTCTTC,TRBJ2-1,.,.,15,TRBV3-1
CASSTKDNTEAFF,TGTGCCAGCTCAACGAAAGACAACACTGAAGCTTTCTTT,TRBJ1-1,.,.,13,TRBV18
CSVRGGGPNTEAFF,TGCAGCGTTCGGGGCGGGGGGCCGAACACTGAAGCTTTCTTT,TRBJ1-1,.,.,14,TRBV29-1
CASSPPYGGGDNEQFF,TGTGCCAGCTCACCTCCTTACGGAGGAGGGGACAATGAGCAGTTCTTC,TRBJ2-1,.,.,16,TRBV18
CASSQAPGTDTQYF,TGTGCCAGCAGCCAGGCCCCCGGCACAGATACGCAGTATTTT,TRBJ2-3,.,.,14,TRBV3-1
CASSLARTSGGTDFGPMDF,TGTGCCAGCAGTTTAGCGCGGACTAGCGGGGGGACGGACTTCGGGCCTATGGACTTC,TRBJ2-7,.,TRBD2,19,TRBV12-3/TRBV12-4
CASSSVSPLSGNTIYF,TGTGCCAGCAGCTCCGTTTCCCCGCTCTCTGGAAACACCATATATTTT,TRBJ1-3,.,.,16,TRBV25-1
CSASLGQGLGTEAFF,TGCAGTGCTAGCCTTGGGCAGGGCTTGGGAACTGAAGCTTTCTTT,TRBJ1-1,.,.,15,TRBV20-1
CASSLKGNSGNTIYF,TGCGCCAGCAGTCTGAAGGGGAACTCTGGAAACACCATATATTTT,TRBJ1-3,.,.,15,TRBV5-1
CASSNRANMGDEQFF,TGTGCCAGCAGTAACCGGGCCAACATGGGTGATGAGCAGTTCTTC,TRBJ2-1,.,.,15,TRBV6-5
CSASPLGGETQYF,TGCAGTGCGAGTCCCTTGGGAGGAGAGACCCAGTACTTC,TRBJ2-5,once,.,13,TRBV20-1
CSVQVVDEKLFF,TGCAGCGTTCAGGTAGTGGATGAAAAACTGTTTTTT,TRBJ1-4,.,.,12,TRBV29-1
CASSLGVGSPLHF,TGTGCCAGCAGTTTAGGGGTCGGTTCACCCCTCCACTTT,TRBJ1-6,few,.,13,TRBV12-3/TRBV12-4
CASSFQPGMVETQYF,TGTGCCAGCAGCTTCCAGCCAGGGATGGTGGAGACCCAGTACTTC,TRBJ2-5,.,.,15,TRBV7-2